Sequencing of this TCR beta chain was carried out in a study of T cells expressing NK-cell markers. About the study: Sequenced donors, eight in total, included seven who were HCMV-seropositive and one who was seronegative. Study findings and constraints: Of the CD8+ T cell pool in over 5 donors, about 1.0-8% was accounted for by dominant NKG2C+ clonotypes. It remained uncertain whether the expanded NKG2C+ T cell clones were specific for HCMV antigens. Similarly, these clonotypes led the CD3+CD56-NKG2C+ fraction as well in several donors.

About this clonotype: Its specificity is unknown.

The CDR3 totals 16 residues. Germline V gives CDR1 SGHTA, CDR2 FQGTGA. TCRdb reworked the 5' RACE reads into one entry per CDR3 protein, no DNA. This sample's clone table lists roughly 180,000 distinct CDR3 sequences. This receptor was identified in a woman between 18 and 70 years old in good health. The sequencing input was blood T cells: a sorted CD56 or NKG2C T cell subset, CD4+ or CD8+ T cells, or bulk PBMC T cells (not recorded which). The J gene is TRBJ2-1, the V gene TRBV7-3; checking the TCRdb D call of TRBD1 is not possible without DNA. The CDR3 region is CASSPLNAGLGNEQFF.